This T cell receptor (beta chain) was recorded in a study of PD-1 blockade in classical Hodgkin lymphoma. The CDR3 is made up of 15 amino acids. V lost 3 bases and J 3 bases, leaving 15 bases between the germline ends. The V gene's germline CDR1 is SGHRS and CDR2 YFSETQ. Time point specified: cycle 4 day 1 (C4D1), after 6 weeks of nivolumab. Each of the patients experienced relapse following autologous stem cell transplantation, and their brentuximab vedotin exposure differed. This table comes from immunoSEQ multiplex PCR, and its TCRdb copy is limited to in-frame clones, with some not included. The sample shows roughly 96,000 clones, 90% to 95% of them seen only once.

This clonotype originated in a human donor with classical Hodgkin lymphoma. The material sequenced was peripheral blood mononuclear cells (PBMCs), taken before the fourth cycle of nivolumab. The chain has TRBV5-1 and TRBJ2-5, with D possibly TRBD1 on 5 matching bases. The CDR3 DNA reads as TGCGCCAGCAGCTCTGACAGATATAACGAAGAGACCCAGTACTTC. It encodes CASSSDRYNEETQYF. Full variable domain (rest looked up from reference TRBV5-1 and TRBJ2-5): KAGVTQTPRYLIKTRGQQVTLSCSPISGHRSVSWYQQTPGQGLQFLFEYFSETQRNKGNFPGRFSGRQFSNSRSEMNVSTLELGDSALYLCASSSDRYNEETQYFGPGTRLLVL.